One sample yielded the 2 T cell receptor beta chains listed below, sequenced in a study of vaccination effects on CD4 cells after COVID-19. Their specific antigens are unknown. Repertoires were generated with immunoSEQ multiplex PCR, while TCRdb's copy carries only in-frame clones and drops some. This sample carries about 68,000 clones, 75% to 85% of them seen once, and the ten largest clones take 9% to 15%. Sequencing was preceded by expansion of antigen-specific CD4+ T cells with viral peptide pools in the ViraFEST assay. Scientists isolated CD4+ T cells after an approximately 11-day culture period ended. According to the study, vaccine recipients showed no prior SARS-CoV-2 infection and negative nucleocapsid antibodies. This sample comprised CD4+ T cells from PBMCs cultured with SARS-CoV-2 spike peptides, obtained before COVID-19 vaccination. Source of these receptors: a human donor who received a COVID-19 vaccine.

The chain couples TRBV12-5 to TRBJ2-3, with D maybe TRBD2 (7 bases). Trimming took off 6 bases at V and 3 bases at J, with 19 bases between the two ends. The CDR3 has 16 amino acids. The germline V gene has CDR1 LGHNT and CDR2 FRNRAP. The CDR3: CASGKGGGGETDTQYF. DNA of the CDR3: TGTGCTAGTGGCAAGGGGGGCGGGGGCGAAACAGATACGCAGTATTTT.

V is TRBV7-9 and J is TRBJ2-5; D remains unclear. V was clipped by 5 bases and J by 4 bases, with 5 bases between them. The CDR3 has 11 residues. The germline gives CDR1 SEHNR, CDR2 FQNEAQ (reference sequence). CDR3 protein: CASSTTETQYF. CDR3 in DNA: TGTGCCAGCAGCACCACAGAGACCCAGTACTTC.